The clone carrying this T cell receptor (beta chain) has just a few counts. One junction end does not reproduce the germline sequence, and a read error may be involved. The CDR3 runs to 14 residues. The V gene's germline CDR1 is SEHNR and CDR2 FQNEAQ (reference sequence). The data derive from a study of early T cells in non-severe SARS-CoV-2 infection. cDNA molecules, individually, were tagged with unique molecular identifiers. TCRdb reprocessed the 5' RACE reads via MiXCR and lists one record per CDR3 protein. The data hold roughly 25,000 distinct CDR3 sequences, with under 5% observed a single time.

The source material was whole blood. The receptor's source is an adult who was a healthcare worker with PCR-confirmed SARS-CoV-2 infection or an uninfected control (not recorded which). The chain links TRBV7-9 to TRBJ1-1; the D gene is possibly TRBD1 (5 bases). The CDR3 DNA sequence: TGTGCCAGCAGCTTTACAGGTTGGGGCACTGAGGCTTTCTTT. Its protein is CASSFTGWGTEAFF.